The source of this T cell receptor beta chain is a study of identical twins. This clonotype was seen many times. TCRdb redid the calling of the 5' RACE reads with MiXCR, one entry per CDR3 protein. Of some 250,000 distinct CDR3 sequences in the sample, over 5.5% were seen once. V shed 4 bases and J shed 6 bases, with 18 bases lying between them. Germline CDR1 is SGDLS and CDR2 is YYNGEE. The CDR3 runs 15 residues. The data also belong to a second study, concerning T cells expressing NK-cell markers.

This receptor was obtained from a woman aged 18 to 35 in good health. The rearrangement joins TRBV9 to TRBJ2-3; possibly TRBD1 for D (5 bases). Sequences were obtained from CD8+ T cells sorted from blood. The CDR3 DNA reads as TGTGCCAGCAGCTTCCGGACAAGGGCCGGTGATACGCAGTATTTT. As protein: CASSFRTRAGDTQYF.